These 28 T cell receptor beta chains originate from one sample sequenced in a study of spatial heterogeneity in lung cancer. From the 5' RACE reads, TCRdb called clonotypes with MiXCR, one entry per CDR3 protein. The table shows just under 5,500 distinct CDR3 sequences, with around 5% occurring only once. The time point here: sample taken at primary tumor resection. The material was normal lung tissue next to the tumor, obtained at surgery. These receptors originate from a female donor with early-stage non-small cell lung cancer.

This clonotype is medium-sized in the sample. V gene TRBV5-1 combines with J gene TRBJ1-6; D perhaps matches TRBD1 (5 bases). V lost 0 bases and J lost 7, with 14 bases in between. The CDR3 runs to 16 residues. Germline V gene sequence: CDR1 SGHRS, CDR2 YFSETQ. CDR3 in DNA: TGCGCCAGCAGCTTGGTATACTCGACAGAGAATTCACCCCTCCACTTT. As protein: CASSLVYSTENSPLHF.

This clonotype is medium-sized (0.01 to 0.1%) in the sample. The chain couples TRBV5-4 to TRBJ2-5; 12 bases line up with TRBD1. The CDR3 has 15 residues. V was pared by 0 bases and J by 7 bases, with 4 bases of the junction left unmatched. CDR1 is SGHNT and CDR2 is YYREEE in the germline V gene (reference sequence). Here the CDR3 DNA reads TGTGCCAGCAGCTTGGTGGGACAGGGGGCTGGGACCCAGTACTTC. Its protein product is CASSLVGQGAGTQYF.

This clonotype showed up many times. CDR3 residues: CSVVLASQETQYF. The CDR3 coding sequence is TGCAGCGTTGTTCTAGCTTCCCAAGAGACCCAGTACTTC. The chain joins TRBV29-1 to TRBJ2-5; tentative D call: TRBD2 (5 bases). CDR1 and CDR2 from the germline V gene are SQVTM and ANQGSEA. The CDR3 has 13 amino acids. Trimming took 4 bases from V and 1 from J, leaving 10 bases between them.

The sample holds many counts of this clonotype. The rearrangement links TRBV12-3 or TRBV12-4 to TRBJ2-2; no reliable D call. This CDR3 comprises 14 residues. V was pared by 3 bases and J by 1 base, with 6 bases between. The CDR3 region is CASSFRENTGELFF. The CDR3 coding sequence is TGTGCCAGCAGTTTCAGAGAGAACACCGGGGAGCTGTTTTTT.

In its sample, this clonotype ranks as medium-sized. The chain couples TRBV11-1 to TRBJ2-7, with D unclear. Per germline, CDR1 SGHAT and CDR2 FQDESV (reference sequence). Trimming cost V 4 bases and J 0 bases, with 10 bases left between them. The CDR3 contains 14 residues. The CDR3 region is CASSSDPLSYEQYF. The CDR3 DNA sequence: TGTGCCAGCAGCTCGGACCCCCTCTCCTACGAGCAGTACTTC.

V gene TRBV29-1 combines with J gene TRBJ2-4, with D perhaps assigned TRBD1 or TRBD2 (5 bases each). The V end was cut by 3 bases, the J end by 9 bases, with 21 bases between. This CDR3 contains 15 residues. Germline lookup yields CDR1 SQVTM and CDR2 ANQGSEA. CDR3 amino acids: CSVEGRVGAGTIQYF. The CDR3 DNA is TGCAGCGTTGAGGGACGGGTAGGGGCAGGTACCATTCAGTACTTC.

This clonotype is medium-sized by share. This chain links TRBV7-2 with TRBJ1-4; possibly TRBD1 for D (6 bases). This CDR3 contains 12 residues. The V and J ends lost 3 bases and 13 bases respectively, with 12 bases between them. Looked up from germline, CDR1 is SGHTA and CDR2 is FQGNSA. This chain's CDR3 is CASSFNREGLFF. DNA for the CDR3: TGTGCCAGCAGCTTTAACAGGGAGGGACTGTTTTTT.

Relative to its sample, this clonotype is medium-sized. This chain connects TRBV20-1 to TRBJ1-5; D is unresolved. The CDR3 contains 13 residues. V lost 0 bases, J lost 4 bases, and 7 bases lay in between. CDR1 is DFQATT, CDR2 SNEGSKA, per germline (reference sequence). The CDR3 DNA reads as TGCAGTGCTAGAGACAGGTTAAATCAGCCCCAGCATTTT. Residues: CSARDRLNQPQHF.

This clonotype is medium-sized in the sample. This chain links TRBV10-2 with TRBJ2-5, with D possibly matching TRBD2 (8 bases). Germline-derived CDR1 and CDR2 are WSHSY and SAAADI. This CDR3 has 16 residues. V lost 7 bases to trimming and J lost 5 bases, with 23 bases between them. CDR3 nucleotide sequence: TGCGCCAGCACCACAGGGGAGCGGGAGTTTCTTGAGACCCAGTACTTC. It translates to CASTTGEREFLETQYF.

This clonotype was observed many times. The gene calls are TRBV5-4 and TRBJ2-7, with TRBD1 as a possible D gene (5 bases). The CDR3 covers 13 residues. Germline V gene sequence: CDR1 SGHNT, CDR2 YYREEE (reference sequence). V lost 1 base, J lost 3 bases, and 8 bases lay in between. CDR3 sequence (DNA): TGTGCCAGCAGCTTGCAGGGATTCTACGAGCAGTACTTC. This gives the protein CASSLQGFYEQYF.

This clonotype was seen many times. A much larger clone differs from this one at a single base, so this may be a read error. The chain couples TRBV10-3 to TRBJ1-2; no reliable D call. This CDR3 has 15 amino acids. In germline, CDR1 is ENHRY, CDR2 SYGVKD. CDR3 sequence (DNA): TGTGCCATCAGTTCTCTAGGAGGGAGCACCTATGGCTACAACTTC. It encodes CAISSLGGSTYGYNF.

This clonotype counts as medium-sized. This sequence joins TRBV9 and TRBJ1-3, with D uncertain. The CDR3 has 15 residues. V shed 4 bases and J shed 6 bases, with 17 bases lying between them. Germline CDR1 SGDLS, CDR2 YYNGEE. The DNA for the CDR3 is TGTGCCAGCAGCCTCCGAGGAGGGCGGGAAAACACCATATATTTT. The encoded protein is CASSLRGGRENTIYF.

The table lists this clonotype with a few counts. The chain uses TRBV7-8 and TRBJ2-3; D is uncertain. Germline V gene lookup returns CDR1 SGHVS and CDR2 FQNEAQ. The CDR3 runs 16 residues. V dropped 2 bases and J dropped 3 bases, with 15 bases sitting between them. This chain's CDR3 is CASSLRAAVRTDTQYF. The CDR3 DNA follows: TGTGCCAGCAGCTTAAGGGCGGCGGTCAGGACAGATACGCAGTATTTT.

This clonotype counts as medium-sized. The J gene is TRBJ1-4, the V gene TRBV3-1; D is unresolved. The germline V gene has CDR1 LGHDT and CDR2 YNNKEL (reference sequence). The CDR3 totals 13 residues. Trimming left V 1 base short and J 10 bases short, with 10 bases between. In nucleotides, the CDR3 is TGTGCCAGCAGCCAAGTGGAACGAGGAAAACTGTTTTTT. The encoded protein is CASSQVERGKLFF.

The rearrangement links TRBV6-1 to TRBJ1-5; 8 bases line up with TRBD1. Germline CDR1 MNHNS, CDR2 SASEGT. CDR3 size: 12 residues. Trimming at V came to 9 bases and at J to 4 bases, leaving 2 bases not matched to a gene. In nucleotides, the CDR3 is TGTGCCAGTCACAGGGGGAATCAGCCCCAGCATTTT. This encodes CASHRGNQPQHF.

This clonotype qualifies as medium-sized. The chain uses TRBV18 and TRBJ2-1; unclear D gene. The CDR3 length is 12 residues. Germline V gene lookup returns CDR1 KGHSH and CDR2 LQKENI. V lost 3 bases, J lost 7 bases, and 7 bases lay in between. The CDR3 DNA sequence: TGTGCCAGCTCACCGGAAAGGAATGAGCAGTTCTTC. Its translation is CASSPERNEQFF.

This clonotype appeared many times. The chain carries TRBV11-3 and TRBJ2-2; D unresolved. This CDR3 comprises 12 residues. Trimming stripped 5 bases from V and 6 bases from J, with 7 bases between. Germline CDR1 and CDR2: SGHNT and YENEEA. CDR3: CASSTPPGELFF. The CDR3 DNA is TGTGCCAGCAGCACTCCACCCGGGGAGCTGTTTTTT.

This clonotype was seen many times. The chain has TRBV27 and TRBJ1-5; D possibly corresponds to TRBD1 (6 bases). Between the trimmed V and J ends, which lost 2 bases and 1 base, there was a span of 9 bases. The CDR3 is 15 residues long. Germline V gene data show CDR1 as MNHEY and CDR2 as SMNVEV (reference sequence). CDR3 amino acids: CASSLGGGSNQPQHF. DNA of the CDR3: TGTGCCAGCAGTTTAGGGGGGGGCAGCAATCAGCCCCAGCATTTT.

This clonotype is medium-sized. CDR3 in amino acids: CASSAGTSTDTQYF. Written as DNA, the CDR3 is TGTGCCAGCAGCGCCGGGACTAGCACAGATACGCAGTATTTT. The chain recombines TRBV3-1 with TRBJ2-3; maybe TRBD2 (6 bases). CDR3 size: 14 residues. CDR1 and CDR2 (germline): LGHDT, YNNKEL (reference sequence). Trimming pared 5 bases from V and 0 bases from J, leaving 9 bases between.

By sample share, this clonotype is medium-sized. In DNA form, the CDR3 reads TGTGCCAGCAGCTTAGACGTGCTACATGTGAGAGAAAAACTGTTTTTT. Its translation: CASSLDVLHVREKLFF. The chain couples TRBV7-9 to TRBJ1-4; D not resolved. Germline V gene lookup returns CDR1 SEHNR and CDR2 FQNEAQ (reference sequence). The CDR3 spans 16 residues. Trimming took off 1 base at V and 8 bases at J, with 17 bases between the two ends.

Only a few counts were recorded for this clonotype. This chain joins TRBV3-1 and TRBJ2-6; tentatively, D is TRBD1 (6 bases). The germline CDR1 and CDR2 sequences are LGHDT and YNNKEL (reference sequence). The CDR3 consists of 17 residues. Trimming took 1 base from V and 0 from J, leaving 10 bases between them. CDR3 bases: TGTGCCAGCAGCCAAGCCACAGGGAGCTCTGGGGCCAACGTCCTGACTTTC. This encodes CASSQATGSSGANVLTF. The entire variable domain, with the rest obtained from reference TRBV3-1 and TRBJ2-6, is as follows: DTAVSQTPKYLVTQMGNDKSIKCEQNLGHDTMYWYKQDSKKFLKIMFSYNNKELIINETVPNRFSPKSPDKAHLNLHINSLELGDSAVYFCASSQATGSSGANVLTFGAGSRLTVL.

This clonotype is labeled as medium-sized. This chain's CDR3 is CASSTSGEYNEQFF. The DNA for the CDR3 is TGTGCCAGCAGCACCAGCGGGGAGTACAATGAGCAGTTCTTC. The rearrangement links TRBV11-3 to TRBJ2-1; 7 bases line up with TRBD2. This CDR3 contains 14 residues. J was trimmed by 4 bases and V by 5 bases; bases with no gene match: 5. Germline V gives CDR1 SGHNT, CDR2 YENEEA. Using reference TRBV11-3 and TRBJ2-1 for the parts outside the CDR3, the full variable domain is EAGVVQSPRYKIIEKKQPVAFWCNPISGHNTLYWYLQNLGQGPELLIRYENEEAVDDSQLPKDRFSAERLKGVDSTLKIQPAELGDSAVYLCASSTSGEYNEQFFGPGTRLTVL.

Within the sample, this clonotype is medium-sized. The rearrangement uses TRBV6-6 and TRBJ2-7, with 10 nucleotides matching TRBD2. The CDR3 runs 14 residues. With V trimmed by 10 bases and J by 4 bases, 10 bases remained unmatched. Germline V gene data show CDR1 as MNHNY and CDR2 as SVGAGI (reference sequence). The CDR3 sequence is CATRTSGESYEQYF. The CDR3 DNA is TGTGCCACCAGGACTAGCGGAGAATCATACGAGCAGTACTTC.

Sample share makes this clonotype medium-sized (0.01 to 0.1%). V usage is TRBV6-6 and J usage is TRBJ2-1; 10 bases are shared with TRBD2. V shed 11 bases, J shed 8 bases, and the junction held 9 bases outside the gene matches. Germline CDR1 and CDR2: MNHNY and SVGAGI (reference sequence). The CDR3 is made up of 13 amino acids. In DNA, the CDR3 is TGTGCCGGCCGGCTAGCGGGAGTGGATGAGCAGTTCTTC. Encoded protein: CAGRLAGVDEQFF.

This clonotype is classed as medium-sized. The V and J genes are TRBV12-3 or TRBV12-4 and TRBJ2-1; 9 nucleotides agree with TRBD2. There are 15 residues in the CDR3. With 2 bases clipped from V and 7 bases from J, the junction kept 6 bases outside the gene matches. The CDR3 coding sequence is TGTGCCAGCAGTTTACGACTAGCGGAGGGGAATGAGCAGTTCTTC. It specifies CASSLRLAEGNEQFF.

This clonotype is judged medium-sized. The chain is built from TRBV12-3 or TRBV12-4 and TRBJ1-1, with D perhaps TRBD1 (5 bases). V was cut by 6 bases and J by 1 base, with 12 bases left in between. The CDR3 loop spans 14 amino acids. CDR3 bases: TGTGCCAGCAGGTACCCCCAGGGGAACACTGAAGCTTTCTTT. Protein product: CASRYPQGNTEAFF.

This clonotype was counted many times. The chain employs TRBV5-6 and TRBJ2-1; TRBD2 is a possible D gene (7 bases). The germline gives CDR1 SGHDT, CDR2 YYEEEE. The length of the CDR3 is 17 residues. Trimming removed 6 bases at V and 0 bases at J, with 19 bases between. The DNA of the CDR3 is TGTGCCAGCAACCTTCAAGGGGGGGGCCGCTCCTACAATGAGCAGTTCTTC. Its translation: CASNLQGGGRSYNEQFF.

This chain uses TRBV7-9 with TRBJ2-2; 8 nucleotides line up with TRBD2. The germline V gene encodes CDR1 SEHNR and CDR2 FQNEAQ (reference sequence). The CDR3 spans 16 residues. V lost 3 bases, J lost 7 bases, and 10 bases stayed unmatched. Here the CDR3 DNA reads TGTGCCAGCAGCTTCGGGTCGGGAGGGCCCGGCGGGGAGCTGTTTTTT. Translation: CASSFGSGGPGGELFF.